This entry describes one T cell receptor (beta chain). What it recognizes is unknown. CDR1 and CDR2 (germline): LGHNA, YNFKEQ. V trimming: 0 bases; J trimming: 3 bases; junction bases outside the gene matches: 21. The CDR3 runs 21 residues. Generated by immunoSEQ multiplex PCR, the TCRdb table keeps only in-frame clones and is missing some. The sample consists of approximately 49,000 clones, 85% to 95% of them appearing once. This entry comes from a study of cytomegalovirus exposure and HLA in healthy donors. Whole-study findings and limits: It was reportedly the case that the classifier diagnosed cytomegalovirus status with high specificity and sensitivity.

The receptor was isolated from a man between 18 and 35 years old in good health and CMV-seronegative. Sequencing was performed on PBMCs. The chain links TRBV4-2 to TRBJ2-7, with TRBD1 identical over 9 bases. CDR3 nucleotides: TGTGCCAGCAGCCAAGATCTTTTCTCGGGTCCAGGACAGGGGATCGGCTACGAGCAGTACTTC. It codes for CASSQDLFSGPGQGIGYEQYF.